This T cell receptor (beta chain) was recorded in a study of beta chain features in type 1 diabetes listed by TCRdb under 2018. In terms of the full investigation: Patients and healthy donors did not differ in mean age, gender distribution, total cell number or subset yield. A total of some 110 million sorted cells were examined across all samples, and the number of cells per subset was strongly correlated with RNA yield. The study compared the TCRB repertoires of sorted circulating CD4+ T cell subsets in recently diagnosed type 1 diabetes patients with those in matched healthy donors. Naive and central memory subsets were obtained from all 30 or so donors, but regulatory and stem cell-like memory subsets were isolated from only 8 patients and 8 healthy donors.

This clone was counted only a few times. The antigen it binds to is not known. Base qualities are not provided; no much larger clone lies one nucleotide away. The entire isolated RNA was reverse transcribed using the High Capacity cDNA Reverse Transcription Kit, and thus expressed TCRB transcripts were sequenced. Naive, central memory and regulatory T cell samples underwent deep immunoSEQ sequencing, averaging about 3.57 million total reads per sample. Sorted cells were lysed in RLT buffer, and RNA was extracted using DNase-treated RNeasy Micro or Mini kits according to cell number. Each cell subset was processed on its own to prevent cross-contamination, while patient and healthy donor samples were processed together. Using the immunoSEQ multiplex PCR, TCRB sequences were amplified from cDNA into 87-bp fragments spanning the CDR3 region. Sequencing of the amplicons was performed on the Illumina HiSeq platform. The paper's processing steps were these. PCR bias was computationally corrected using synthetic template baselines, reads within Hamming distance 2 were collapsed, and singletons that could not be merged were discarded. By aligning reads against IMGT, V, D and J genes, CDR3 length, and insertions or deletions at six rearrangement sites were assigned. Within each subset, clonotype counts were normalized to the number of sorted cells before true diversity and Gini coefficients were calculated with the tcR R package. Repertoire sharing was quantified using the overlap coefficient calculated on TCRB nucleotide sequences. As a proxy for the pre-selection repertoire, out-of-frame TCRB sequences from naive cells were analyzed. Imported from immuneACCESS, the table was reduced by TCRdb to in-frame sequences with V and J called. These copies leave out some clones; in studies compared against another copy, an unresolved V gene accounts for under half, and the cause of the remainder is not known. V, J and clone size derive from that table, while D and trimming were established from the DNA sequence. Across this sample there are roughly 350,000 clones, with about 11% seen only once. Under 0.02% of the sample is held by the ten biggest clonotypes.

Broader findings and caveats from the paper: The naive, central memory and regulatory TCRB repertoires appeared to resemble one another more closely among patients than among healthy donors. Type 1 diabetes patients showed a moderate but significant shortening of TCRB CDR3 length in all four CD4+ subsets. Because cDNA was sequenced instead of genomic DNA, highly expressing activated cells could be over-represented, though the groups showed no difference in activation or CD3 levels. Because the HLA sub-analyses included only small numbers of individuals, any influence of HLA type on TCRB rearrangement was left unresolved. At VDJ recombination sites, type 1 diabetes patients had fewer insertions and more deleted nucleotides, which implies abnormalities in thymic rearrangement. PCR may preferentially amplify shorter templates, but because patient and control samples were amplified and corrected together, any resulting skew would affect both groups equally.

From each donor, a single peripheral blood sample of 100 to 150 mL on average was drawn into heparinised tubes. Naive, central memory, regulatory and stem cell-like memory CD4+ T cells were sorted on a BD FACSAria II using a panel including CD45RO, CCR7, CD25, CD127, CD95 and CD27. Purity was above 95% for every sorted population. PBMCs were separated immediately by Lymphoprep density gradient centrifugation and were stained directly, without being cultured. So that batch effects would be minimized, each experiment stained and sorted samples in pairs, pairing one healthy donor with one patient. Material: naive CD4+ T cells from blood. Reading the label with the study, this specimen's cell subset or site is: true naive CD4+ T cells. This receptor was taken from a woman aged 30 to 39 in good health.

The DNA sequence follows: TGTGCCAGCAGGCCTAGCGGGAGGGGAGATACGCAGTATTTT. It translates to CASRPSGRGDTQYF. The rearranged chain carries TRBV28 and TRBJ2-3; a stretch of 12 junction bases matches TRBD2. The germline V gene provides CDR1 MDHEN and CDR2 SYDVKM. Taken from cysteine to phenylalanine, the CDR3 has 14 residues. The only DNA kept is the CDR3, 42 bases in frame from the first base. The junction shows trimming of 6 bases on V and 5 bases on J, and the gene matches do not reach 3 bases of it.